This T cell receptor (beta chain) appears in the sequencing data of a study of OX40 agonist ivuxolimab in advanced cancers. In the study overall: A diagnosis of hepatocellular carcinoma, melanoma, renal cell or head and neck cancer was present in dose-escalation patients. Study-level findings and limits: Fewer expanded clones were found on average in CD4+ than in CD8+ T cells.

Sequenced by immunoSEQ multiplex PCR; TCRdb stores in-frame clones only, minus some. The sample yields some 60,000 clones, roughly 89% seen once. The CDR3 runs to 11 residues. Germline V gene lookup returns CDR1 SGHNT and CDR2 YENEEA. The count of this clone is one. Antigen specificity is unknown. An end of the junction differs from the germline gene, which may be a read error. The sample consisted of CD4+ or CD8+ T cells sorted from blood, taken in a trial of the OX40 agonist ivuxolimab. This receptor was obtained from an adult with an advanced solid tumor such as melanoma, head and neck, liver or kidney cancer. The chain joins TRBV11-3 to TRBJ2-7; D is uncertain. The CDR3 nucleotides are TGTGTCAGCAGCTTGACTGGGGAGCAGTACTTC. The encoded protein is CVSSLTGEQYF. The complete variable domain, with remaining parts taken from reference TRBV11-3 and TRBJ2-7, reads EAGVVQSPRYKIIEKKQPVAFWCNPISGHNTLYWYLQNLGQGPELLIRYENEEAVDDSQLPKDRFSAERLKGVDSTLKIQPAELGDSAVYLCVSSLTGEQYFGPGTRLTVT.